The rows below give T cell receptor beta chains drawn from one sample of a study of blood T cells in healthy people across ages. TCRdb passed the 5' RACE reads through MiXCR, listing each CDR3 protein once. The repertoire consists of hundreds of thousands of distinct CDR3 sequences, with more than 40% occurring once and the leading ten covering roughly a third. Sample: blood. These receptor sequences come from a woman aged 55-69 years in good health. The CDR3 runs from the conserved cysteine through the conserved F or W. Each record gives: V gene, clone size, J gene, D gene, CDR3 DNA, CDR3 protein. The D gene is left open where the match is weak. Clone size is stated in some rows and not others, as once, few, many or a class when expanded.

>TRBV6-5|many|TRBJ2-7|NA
TGTGCCAGCAGTTCCCCGGGACGGCAATCCTACGAGCAGTACTTC
CASSSPGRQSYEQYF
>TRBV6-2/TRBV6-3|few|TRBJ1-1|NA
TGTGCCAGCCGGGAGGGCGCCTGGACTGAAGCTTTCTTT
CASREGAWTEAFF
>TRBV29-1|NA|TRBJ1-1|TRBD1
TGCAGCGTTGAGGGCCGACAGGGGGCATCAGAAGCTTTCTTT
CSVEGRQGASEAFF
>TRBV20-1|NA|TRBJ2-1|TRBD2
TGCAGTGCCCTGACGGGACTAGCGGGAGCAAGCTCCTACAATGAGCAGTTCTTC
CSALTGLAGASSYNEQFF
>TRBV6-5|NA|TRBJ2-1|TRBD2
TGTGCCAGCAGTTCCCGACTAGCGGAAGACAATGAGCAGTTCTTC
CASSSRLAEDNEQFF
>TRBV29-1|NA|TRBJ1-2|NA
TGCAGCGTTGCTGGGGCGAACTATGGCTACACCTTC
CSVAGANYGYTF
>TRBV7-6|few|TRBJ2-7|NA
TGTGCCAGCAGCCCGGATGGAAGCGCGGCCTACGAGCAGTACTTC
CASSPDGSAAYEQYF
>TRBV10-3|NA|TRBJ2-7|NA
TGTGCCATCGGGGACGGCCTGTCCTACGAGCAGTACTTC
CAIGDGLSYEQYF
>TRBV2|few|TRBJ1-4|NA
TGTGCCAGCAGTGAAGAGAGACAGCCGCGAGAAAAACTGTTTTTT
CASSEERQPREKLFF
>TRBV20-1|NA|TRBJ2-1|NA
TGCAGTGCCCTCTCATTTACCTACAATGAGCAGTTCTTC
CSALSFTYNEQFF
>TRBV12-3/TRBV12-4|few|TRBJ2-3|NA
TGTGCCAGCAACCTCGGTCAGTTCACAGATACGCAGTATTTT
CASNLGQFTDTQYF
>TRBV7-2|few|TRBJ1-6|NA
TGTGCCAGCAGCTTAGATGCGGGGGGAGGTTCACCCCTCCACTTT
CASSLDAGGGSPLHF
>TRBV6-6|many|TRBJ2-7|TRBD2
TGTGCCAGCAGTAAAAATAGCGGGAACGACCCCTACGAGCAGTACTTC
CASSKNSGNDPYEQYF
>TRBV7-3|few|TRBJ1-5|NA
TGTGCCAGCAGCTTAACAGCGGGTATTGGCCAGCCCCAGCATTTT
CASSLTAGIGQPQHF
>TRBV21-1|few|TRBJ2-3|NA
TGTGCCAGCAGCAAAGGGGAGCGGTTCACAGATACGCAGTATTTT
CASSKGERFTDTQYF
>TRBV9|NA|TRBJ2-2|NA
TGTGCCAGCACCCTAAGGGCAGTGAACACCGGGGAGCTGTTTTTT
CASTLRAVNTGELFF
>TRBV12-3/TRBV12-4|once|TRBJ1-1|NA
TGTGCCAGCAGTTTTTATAGGGGCGCTGAAGCTTTCTTT
CASSFYRGAEAFF
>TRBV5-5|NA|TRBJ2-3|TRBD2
TGTGCCAGCAGCCCCCCGGAACTAGCGGGAGTGGATACGCAGTATTTT
CASSPPELAGVDTQYF
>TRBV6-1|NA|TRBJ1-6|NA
TGTGCCAGCAGTGAGATCTTCCAGGGAGATAATTCACCCCTCCACTTT
CASSEIFQGDNSPLHF
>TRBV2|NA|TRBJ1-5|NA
TGTGCCAGCAGTGACGATGGCACAAGTCAGCCCCAGCATTTT
CASSDDGTSQPQHF
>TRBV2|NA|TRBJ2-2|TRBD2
TGTGCCAGCAGTGAGGCCCAGCGGGGGGGCTGGGCGAACACCGGGGAGCTGTTTTTT
CASSEAQRGGWANTGELFF
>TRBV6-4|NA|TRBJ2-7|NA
TGTGCCAGCAGTCCCGGGAAATTATCCTACAATGAGCAGTACTTC
CASSPGKLSYNEQYF
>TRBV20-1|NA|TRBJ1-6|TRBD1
TGCAGTGCTTTTATCCCGGGACAGGGGTTGGGGTCACCCCTCCACTTT
CSAFIPGQGLGSPLHF
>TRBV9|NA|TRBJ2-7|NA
TGTGCCAGCAGCGTAGCGGCTAGCCGAACCTACGAGCAGTACTTC
CASSVAASRTYEQYF
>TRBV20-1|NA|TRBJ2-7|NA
TGCAGTGCTAGAGATCTGCGAACCTACGAGCAGTACTTC
CSARDLRTYEQYF
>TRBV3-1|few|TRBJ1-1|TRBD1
TGTGCCAGCAGCCAGGGACAGGATGGAGCTTTCTTT
CASSQGQDGAFF
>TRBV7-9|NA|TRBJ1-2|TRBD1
TGTGCCAGCAGCCGCCTAGGACAGGGCGCGACCTATGGCTACACCTTC
CASSRLGQGATYGYTF
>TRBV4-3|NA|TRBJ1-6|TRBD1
TGCGCCAGCAGCTTTGACGACAGGGTTGAGAGAAGTAATTCACCCCTCCACTTT
CASSFDDRVERSNSPLHF
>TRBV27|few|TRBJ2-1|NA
TGTGCCAGCAGTTTCTCGGGGATTTACAATGAGCAGTTCTTC
CASSFSGIYNEQFF
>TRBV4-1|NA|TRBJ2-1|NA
TGCGCCAGCAGCCAAGATTCGCTCGAAAGGGAGCAGTTCTTC
CASSQDSLEREQFF
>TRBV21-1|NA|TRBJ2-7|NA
TGTGCCAGCCTTCCGGGACAGGCGGTCGACGAGCAGTACTTC
CASLPGQAVDEQYF
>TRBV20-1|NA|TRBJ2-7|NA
TGCAGTGCTAGCGCTGGGTGGACCTCCTACGAGCAGTACTTC
CSASAGWTSYEQYF
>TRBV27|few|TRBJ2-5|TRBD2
TGTGCCAGCAGCTCTCGACTAGCGGGATTGACTGGGCAGTACTTC
CASSSRLAGLTGQYF
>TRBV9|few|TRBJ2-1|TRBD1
TGTGCCAGCAGCAACCGGGACAGGGGGTTTGGTGAGCAGTTCTTC
CASSNRDRGFGEQFF
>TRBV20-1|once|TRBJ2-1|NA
TGCAGTGCCCCCCTGCCGGGGCGAAGCTCCTACAATGAGCAGTTCTTC
CSAPLPGRSSYNEQFF
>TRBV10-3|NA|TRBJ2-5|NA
TGTGCCATCAATGGGGGTAGAGGCCAAGAGACCCAGTACTTC
CAINGGRGQETQYF
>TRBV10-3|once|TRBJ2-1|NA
TGTGCCATCGGAACGGGAGAGCACAATGAGCAGTTCTTC
CAIGTGEHNEQFF
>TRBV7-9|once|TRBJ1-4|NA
TGTGCCAGCAGCTGGGATTACGAAAAACTGTTTTTT
CASSWDYEKLFF
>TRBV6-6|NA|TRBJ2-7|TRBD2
TGTGCCAGCAGTTACGGGGCGGGAGTTTCCGAGCAGTACTTC
CASSYGAGVSEQYF
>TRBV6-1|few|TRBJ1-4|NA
TGTGCCAGCAGTGAAGAGGCGGGCACGGAACTGTTTTTT
CASSEEAGTELFF